Listed below are T cell receptor beta chains from one sample, sequenced in a study of T cells in Graves' hyperthyroidism and ophthalmopathy. Using its own MiXCR run on the multiplex PCR reads, TCRdb lists one record per CDR3 protein. The sample has roughly 740,000 distinct CDR3 sequences; less than 20% are singletons. What was sequenced was blood. These TCRs come from a man in his late teens or twenties with Graves' hyperthyroidism. CDR3s include the opening cysteine and the closing phenylalanine or tryptophan. D genes are given only for firm matches. Only part of the rows carry a size: once, few, many, or a class if the clone is expanded.

d_gene	v_gene	j_gene	abundance	CDR3nt	CDR3aa
-	TRBV9	TRBJ2-3	few	TGTGCCAGCAGCACCCGACCAGGCACAGATACGCAGTATTTT	CASSTRPGTDTQYF
-	TRBV6-1	TRBJ2-4	few	TGTGCCAGCAGTGAAGGTGCACGCTGGGACATTCAGTACTTC	CASSEGARWDIQYF
-	TRBV12-3/TRBV12-4	TRBJ1-4	few	TGTGCCAGCAGTTTATCCAGCGGGGAAAAACTGTTTTTT	CASSLSSGEKLFF
-	TRBV11-1	TRBJ2-1	few	TGTGCCAGCAGCTTATCTGAAGTAGTCAATCATGAGCAGTTCTTC	CASSLSEVVNHEQFF
-	TRBV5-1	TRBJ2-1	many	TGCGCCAGCAGCTTACAGGATTCCTACAATGAGCAGTTCTTC	CASSLQDSYNEQFF
-	TRBV5-1	TRBJ1-1	-	TGCGCCAGCAGCTTGAGGAACACGGGGCGCACTGAAGCTTTCTTT	CASSLRNTGRTEAFF
TRBD1	TRBV11-2	TRBJ2-4	many	TGTGCCAGCAGCTTACCTGCCCCCGGGACAGCCCAACTAGCCAAAAACATTCAGTACTTC	CASSLPAPGTAQLAKNIQYF
-	TRBV24-1	TRBJ2-5	-	TGTGCCACCAGTGATACTTACAGGGTAGGAGGAGAGACCCAGTACTTC	CATSDTYRVGGETQYF
-	TRBV11-2	TRBJ1-1	many	TGTGCCAGCAGCATGACAGCGCTAGTAACTGAAGCTTTCTTT	CASSMTALVTEAFF
-	TRBV12-3/TRBV12-4	TRBJ1-4	many	TGTGCCAGCAGTTTAATGGCAGGCGCTAATGAAAAACTGTTTTTT	CASSLMAGANEKLFF
-	TRBV25-1	TRBJ2-3	-	TGTGCCAGCAGTGACGCCATCAGCGGACACGTAGCTAGCACAGATACGCAGTATTTT	CASSDAISGHVASTDTQYF